This TCR beta chain was observed in a study of vaccination effects on CD4 cells after COVID-19. Study-level background: Relative to the second dose, post-vaccine samples were obtained a median of 72 days later. Study outcomes and limitations: Pronounced clonal contraction occurred in clones induced by infection and by vaccine late after vaccination.

This clone was seen a handful of times. Its antigen is undetermined. The CDR3 has 14 residues. Deletions cut 6 bases from V and 5 bases from J, with 14 bases between. Germline CDR1 and CDR2: SNHLY and FYNNEI. The data were produced by immunoSEQ multiplex PCR, yet TCRdb's version contains in-frame clones alone and is incomplete. The table lists 84,000 or so clones, about three quarters of them singletons. Before any sequencing was done, the ViraFEST assay used viral peptide pools to expand antigen-specific CD4+ T cells. The culture ran for 10 days, and then CD4+ T cells were isolated. It was two doses of either the BNT162b2 or mRNA-1273 vaccine that participants received. The authors replaced half the medium with IL-2 medium on days 3 and 7.

Sequences were derived from CD4+ T cells from PBMCs cultured with HCoV-OC43 spike peptides, sampled after COVID-19 vaccination. Specified subset: HCoV-OC43 spike overlapping peptide pool stimulation. This clonotype was obtained from a human donor who received a COVID-19 vaccine. The chain couples TRBV2 to TRBJ1-5, with D possibly being TRBD1 (5 bases). In DNA form, the CDR3 reads TGTGCCAGCAGCAGACAGACGGAAGATCAGCCCCAGCATTTT. As protein: CASSRQTEDQPQHF.